The source of this T cell receptor beta chain is a study of OX40 agonist ivuxolimab in advanced cancers. Describing the broader study: Ivuxolimab was a fully human IgG2 agonistic monoclonal antibody targeting the costimulatory receptor OX40 (CD134). Intravenous ivuxolimab was administered to patients every 2 weeks at six dose levels: 0.01, 0.1, 0.3, 1.5, 3 and 10 mg/kg. Among the roughly 52 dose-escalation patients, some 20 had hepatocellular carcinoma, about 15 melanoma, 9 renal cell carcinoma and 9 head and neck cancer. In the dose-escalation cohort, around four fifths of patients were male, and the mean age was around 60 years, with a range of about 23 to 90. Prior anti-PD-1, anti-PD-L1 or anti-CTLA-4 therapy was permitted, and about two fifths of dose-escalation patients had received checkpoint inhibitors. Partial responses occurred in three dose-escalation patients, of whom one had hepatocellular carcinoma and two had cutaneous melanoma. The purpose of peripheral TCRbeta sequencing was to test whether ivuxolimab changed TCR sequence diversity and led to clonal T-cell expansion. The paper reports the monotherapy dose-escalation portion (N of about 50 patients) of the phase I ivuxolimab trial.

Genomic DNA was isolated from the sorted cells so that the TCRbeta CDR3 region could be sequenced. TCRbeta CDR3 regions were sequenced using the immunoSEQ Assay. This immuneACCESS table, as held by TCRdb, lists in-frame sequences with V and J called but not all clones. Of the missing ones, under half trace to an unresolved V gene in checked studies; the others have no known cause. A total of about 18,000 clones appear in this sample, roughly two thirds of them only once. Approximately 25% of the sample lies in the top ten. The trial excluded patients who had a history of autoimmune disease or who were on systemic immunosuppression. Peripheral blood for TCR sequencing was collected from all dose cohorts at baseline, on cycle 4 day 1, and on cycle 7 day 1. The samples were taken from a phase I, first-in-human, multicenter, open-label dose-escalation trial of ivuxolimab. Adults with locally advanced or metastatic melanoma, renal cell carcinoma, hepatocellular carcinoma or head and neck squamous cell carcinoma were enrolled in the trial. Before TCR sequencing, CD4+ T cells and CD8+ T cells from peripheral blood were sorted into separate populations.

Concerning this clone: No cognate antigen has been identified for it. No base-level quality is on record; no much larger clone is a single base apart.

On the study overall, not on this receptor specifically: The antigen specificity of the clonally expanded peripheral T cells was not determined. In the 0.1-3.0 mg/kg groups, partial responders had among the lowest normalized peripheral clonal expansion, particularly in CD8+ T cells. After ivuxolimab, CD8+ T cells had more expanded clones than CD4+ T cells on average. Clonal expansion of both CD4+ and CD8+ blood T cells was observed from baseline to week 6 at doses 0.1 to 3.0 mg/kg. Low levels of normalized T-cell clonal expansion were also shown by some nonresponding patients.

The source was CD4+ or CD8+ T cells sorted from blood, collected in a trial of the OX40 agonist ivuxolimab. The receptor comes from an adult with an advanced solid tumor such as melanoma, head and neck, liver or kidney cancer.

At the DNA level, the sequence is TGTGCCAGCAGCTTCGGACGCCCCAGGGGCTACACCTTC. This codes for CASSFGRPRGYTF. The sequence links TRBV11-2 to TRBJ1-2; confidence is insufficient to name the D gene. Taken from the germline V gene, the CDR1 and CDR2 loops are SGHAT and FQNNGV. V is cut by 3 bases and J by 8 bases, and the space between the germline ends is 13 bases. The CDR3, from cysteine to phenylalanine, totals 13 residues. The entry retains the CDR3 DNA only, 39 bases that are in frame from base 1.